Listed here are 21 T cell receptor beta chains from one sample, sequenced in a study of control samples from healthy donors and cancer patients. Libraries were prepared by immunoSEQ multiplex PCR; TCRdb keeps only in-frame clonotypes and omits some of them. The sample yields about 130,000 clones, roughly 90% seen once. The specimen sequenced was blood. These TCRs come from a man between 18 and 35 years old in good health.

This chain connects TRBV5-1 to TRBJ2-7; tentatively, D is TRBD1 (6 bases). The CDR3 loop spans 14 amino acids. Trimming took 0 bases from V and 5 from J, leaving 12 bases between them. Germline lookup yields CDR1 SGHRS and CDR2 YFSETQ. CDR3: CASSLGRTDNEQYF. CDR3 nucleotide sequence: TGCGCCAGCAGCTTGGGACGGACAGACAACGAGCAGTACTTC.

The rearrangement joins TRBV5-1 to TRBJ1-2; 9 bases match TRBD1. Germline V gives CDR1 SGHRS, CDR2 YFSETQ. V lost 2 bases, J lost 4 bases, and 6 bases stayed unmatched. The CDR3 covers 15 residues. The CDR3 region has the DNA TGCGCCAGCAGCTTAGGTACAGGGGGCGTCTATGGCTACACCTTC. This sequence encodes CASSLGTGGVYGYTF.

This chain connects TRBV7-2 to TRBJ1-2; possible D gene TRBD1, 6 bases. Between the trimmed V and J ends, which lost 2 bases and 2 bases, there was a span of 9 bases. The CDR3 has 14 amino acids. Germline V gives CDR1 SGHTA, CDR2 FQGNSA. In DNA, the CDR3 is TGTGCCAGCAGCTTACAGGGGTGGAACTATGGCTACACCTTC. This encodes CASSLQGWNYGYTF.

The rearrangement links TRBV6-2 or TRBV6-3 to TRBJ1-4, with 11 positions matching TRBD1. The germline CDR1 and CDR2 sequences are MNHEY and SVGEGT. V lost 5 bases and J lost 8; bases outside the gene matches: 7. The CDR3 contains 15 residues. The CDR3 sequence is CASSDPGQGGEKLFF. For the CDR3, the DNA is TGTGCCAGCAGTGACCCGGGACAGGGGGGCGAAAAACTGTTTTTT.

The DNA for the CDR3 is TGTGCCATTTCCGGGACAGGGGAGGGCAATTCACCCCTCCACTTT. Translating it yields CAISGTGEGNSPLHF. The chain couples TRBV10-3 to TRBJ1-6; 10 bases are shared with TRBD1. V shed 9 bases and J 7 bases; nucleotides not matched to a gene: 9. This CDR3 has 15 amino acids. CDR1 and CDR2 (germline): ENHRY, SYGVKD.

This clone was seen once. The J gene is TRBJ2-7, the V gene TRBV5-1, with D unclear. V was pared by 2 bases and J by 0 bases, with 12 bases between. CDR1 SGHRS and CDR2 YFSETQ come from the germline V gene. The CDR3 has 15 residues. The CDR3 is CASSFIPTTSYEQYF. In DNA form, the CDR3 reads TGCGCCAGCAGCTTCATCCCGACGACCTCCTACGAGCAGTACTTC.

As regards this clone: The sample carries other DNA sequences with the same CDR3. The chain uses TRBV6-4 and TRBJ2-2, with 10 bases fitting TRBD2. Germline CDR1 MRHNA, CDR2 SNTAGT. The V gene end was trimmed by 2 bases and the J gene end by 0 bases; junction bases not matched to a gene: 3. The CDR3 length is 17 residues. The CDR3 reads CASSDGAGGPNTGELFF. The CDR3 nucleotides read TGTGCCAGCAGTGACGGAGCGGGGGGGCCGAACACCGGGGAGCTGTTTTTT.

This rearrangement joins TRBV7-8 to TRBJ1-5; no clear D gene. The CDR3 extends over 13 amino acids. CDR1 and CDR2 from the germline V gene are SGHVS and FQNEAQ. V shed 1 base and J shed 4 bases, with 5 bases lying between them. This CDR3 reads CASSLERNQPQHF. CDR3 in DNA: TGTGCCAGCAGCTTAGAACGAAATCAGCCCCAGCATTTT.

This clone is a singleton in its sample. The rearrangement joins TRBV2 to TRBJ1-4; TRBD1 matches at 7 bases. The length of the CDR3 is 16 residues. After removal of 8 bases from V and 0 bases from J, the junction contained 9 bases not matched to a gene. From germline, CDR1 is SNHLY and CDR2 FYNNEI. The CDR3 nucleotides are TGTGCCAGCGTTAGACAGGGAGAAGCAACTAATGAAAAACTGTTTTTT. Protein sequence: CASVRQGEATNEKLFF.

V gene TRBV7-9 combines with J gene TRBJ1-2; D not resolved. V was trimmed by 6 bases and J by 5 bases, leaving 13 bases between them. CDR3 length equals 13 residues. The germline CDR1 and CDR2 sequences are SEHNR and FQNEAQ (reference sequence). The CDR3 DNA reads as TGTGCCAGCAGTCTTCCCCAGTTGTATGGCTACACCTTC. As protein: CASSLPQLYGYTF.

The chain combines TRBV25-1 with TRBJ2-5; D is perhaps TRBD1 (5 bases). From germline, CDR1 is MGHDK and CDR2 SYGVNS. V shed 6 bases and J shed 1 base, with 9 bases lying between them. This CDR3 is 13 amino acids long. The CDR3 nucleotides read TGTGCCAGCAGCCGACAGATCCAAGAGACCCAGTACTTC. Translating gives CASSRQIQETQYF. Variable domain in full (rest from reference TRBV25-1 and TRBJ2-5): EADIYQTPRYLVIGTGKKITLECSQTMGHDKMYWYQQDPGMELHLIHYSYGVNSTEKGDLSSESTVSRIRTEHFPLTLESARPSHTSQYLCASSRQIQETQYFGPGTRLLVL.

The chain is built from TRBV5-1 and TRBJ2-7, with 7 bases lining up with TRBD1. The CDR3 is made up of 15 amino acids. J lost 2 bases, V lost 0 bases, and 5 bases had no gene match. The V gene's germline CDR1 is SGHRS and CDR2 YFSETQ. CDR3 in amino acids: CASSLAPTGTYEQYF. CDR3 DNA: TGCGCCAGCAGCTTGGCGCCGACAGGGACCTACGAGCAGTACTTC.

The J gene is TRBJ2-5, the V gene TRBV20-1; D is unclear. This CDR3 is 11 amino acids long. Germline CDR1 DFQATT, CDR2 SNEGSKA (reference sequence). V lost 6 bases and J lost 4, with 9 bases in between. The CDR3 protein is CSAISVETQYF. In DNA, the CDR3 is TGCAGTGCCATATCCGTAGAGACCCAGTACTTC.

The genes are TRBV2 and TRBJ2-7, with D possibly matching TRBD2 (5 bases). CDR3 length: 15 residues. From germline, CDR1 is SNHLY and CDR2 FYNNEI. Trimming pared 3 bases from V and 1 base from J, leaving 13 bases between. Here the CDR3 reads CASSESGRRSYEQYF. In DNA, the CDR3 is TGTGCCAGCAGTGAGTCGGGAAGACGGTCCTACGAGCAGTACTTC. The full variable domain, its missing parts supplied by reference TRBV2 and TRBJ2-7, is EPEVTQTPSHQVTQMGQEVILRCVPISNHLYFYWYRQILGQKVEFLVSFYNNEISEKSEIFDDQFSVERPDGSNFTLKIRSTKLEDSAMYFCASSESGRRSYEQYFGPGTRLTVT.

This clone occurred once. The rearrangement uses TRBV5-1 and TRBJ2-5; the match to TRBD2 covers 7 bases. CDR3 length equals 15 residues. V lost 4 bases to trimming and J lost 0 bases; unmatched junction nucleotides: 6. CDR1 and CDR2 from the germline V gene are SGHRS and YFSETQ. The CDR3 nucleotides are TGCGCCAGCAGCGCTAGCGGATTGTACCAAGAGACCCAGTACTTC. Protein product: CASSASGLYQETQYF.

This rearrangement joins TRBV9 to TRBJ1-2, with a possible D match to TRBD1 (6 bases). CDR3 size: 16 residues. The germline gives CDR1 SGDLS, CDR2 YYNGEE. The V and J ends lost 0 bases and 5 bases respectively, with 17 bases between them. CDR3 in amino acids: CASSVAVQGGYYGYTF. CDR3 DNA sequence: TGTGCCAGCAGCGTAGCAGTCCAAGGGGGGTATTATGGCTACACCTTC.

The rearrangement joins TRBV2 to TRBJ2-1; D may be TRBD1 or TRBD2 (5 bases each). Germline values: CDR1 SNHLY, CDR2 FYNNEI. The CDR3 is 13 residues long. Trimming removed 6 bases at V and 4 bases at J, with 10 bases between. CDR3 residues: CASSRDGYNEQFF. CDR3 nucleotides: TGTGCCAGCAGCAGGGACGGATACAATGAGCAGTTCTTC.

This sequence joins TRBV10-3 and TRBJ1-1; possibly TRBD1 for D (6 bases). Germline loops: CDR1 ENHRY, CDR2 SYGVKD. The CDR3 is 15 amino acids. The V and J ends lost 2 bases and 5 bases respectively, with 15 bases between them. CDR3 sequence reads: CAISEPDRRRTEAFF. DNA of the CDR3: TGTGCCATCAGTGAGCCAGACAGGCGACGGACTGAAGCTTTCTTT.

This chain uses TRBV10-3 with TRBJ1-1; 8 bases map to TRBD1. The V and J ends lost 6 bases and 5 bases, in that order; junction bases with no gene match: 5. Looked up from germline, CDR1 is ENHRY and CDR2 is SYGVKD. There are 13 residues in the CDR3. The chain's CDR3 is CAISTGGGTEAFF. The CDR3 bases are TGTGCCATCAGCACAGGGGGGGGAACTGAAGCTTTCTTT.

This clone turned up a few times. This chain links TRBV7-9 with TRBJ1-1; D is uncertain. V shed 5 bases and J shed 2 bases, with 6 bases lying between them. The CDR3 length is 12 residues. Germline V lookup: CDR1 SEHNR, CDR2 FQNEAQ (reference sequence). CDR3 sequence reads: CASSRVNTEAFF. The CDR3 bases are TGTGCCAGCAGCCGAGTTAACACTGAAGCTTTCTTT.

The rearrangement links TRBV6-2 or TRBV6-3 to TRBJ2-3, with 12 bases identical to TRBD2. Trimming took 2 bases from V and 4 from J; bases not matched to a gene: 1. Germline values: CDR1 MNHEY, CDR2 SVGEGT. This CDR3 has 15 residues. CDR3 sequence reads: CASSYASGGADTQYF. Here the CDR3 DNA reads TGTGCCAGCAGTTACGCTAGCGGGGGGGCAGATACGCAGTATTTT.